A single T cell receptor (beta chain) is shown here with its context. The germline V gene has CDR1 SGHRS and CDR2 YFSETQ. The CDR3 is 15 residues long. Trimming stripped 6 bases from V and 0 bases from J, with 14 bases between. This sample was included in a study of control samples from healthy donors and cancer patients. Profiled with immunoSEQ multiplex PCR; TCRdb holds only in-frame clones, not every one. This sample yields some 25,000 clones, of which about 81% are seen a single time; under 30% belongs to the top ten. The sequencing input was PBMCs. The origin of this receptor is a man in his sixties with colorectal cancer. The J gene is TRBJ2-3, the V gene TRBV5-1, with D maybe TRBD2 (6 bases). The CDR3 region is CASKLIAASTDTQYF. In nucleotides, the CDR3 is TGCGCCAGCAAACTGATAGCGGCTAGCACAGATACGCAGTATTTT.